The 24 T cell receptor beta chains in this list originate from one sample, sequenced in a study of blood T cell repertoires in COVID-19. Method: immunoSEQ multiplex PCR; TCRdb's copy keeps in-frame clones and lacks some. There are approximately 110,000 clones in the sample; approximately 81% occur only once, and approximately 1.5% lies in the top ten. The sequencing input was peripheral blood. Receptor source: a man aged 45-65 years with acute or convalescent COVID-19.

The CDR3 reads CASSLGWGGEKLFF. CDR3 bases: TGTGCCAGCAGCTTGGGCTGGGGGGGAGAAAAACTGTTTTTT. The chain links TRBV11-2 to TRBJ1-4; D perhaps matches TRBD1 (5 bases). The CDR3 runs 14 residues. Per germline, CDR1 SGHAT and CDR2 FQNNGV. Between the trimmed V and J ends, which lost 3 bases and 8 bases, there was a span of 13 bases.

The chain joins TRBV12-5 to TRBJ2-3, with 10 bases lining up with TRBD1. After removal of 1 base from V and 1 base from J, the junction contained 2 bases not matched to a gene. This CDR3 has 16 residues. CDR1 LGHNT and CDR2 FRNRAP come from the germline V gene. In nucleotides, the CDR3 is TGTGCTAGTGGTTTGGGAGGACAGGGGGGCACAGATACGCAGTATTTT. Residues: CASGLGGQGGTDTQYF. Complete variable domain (other parts from reference TRBV12-5 and TRBJ2-3): DARVTQTPRHKVTEMGQEVTMRCQPILGHNTVFWYRQTMMQGLELLAYFRNRAPLDDSGMPKDRFSAEMPDATLATLKIQPSEPRDSAVYFCASGLGGQGGTDTQYFGPGTRLTVL.

CDR3 sequence reads: CASSIVLAGAHGELFF. CDR3 nucleotides: TGTGCCAGTAGTATAGTGCTAGCGGGGGCCCACGGGGAGCTGTTTTTT. The rearrangement links TRBV19 to TRBJ2-2; 10 bases fit TRBD2. Germline V gene sequence: CDR1 LNHDA, CDR2 SQIVND (reference sequence). The CDR3 contains 16 residues. Unmatched junction bases numbered 6, after V lost 1 base and J lost 7 bases.

This clone was observed a handful of times. V usage is TRBV5-4 and J usage is TRBJ2-2; 8 positions agree with TRBD2. CDR3 length: 16 residues. The V segment lost 2 bases and the J segment 4 bases; nucleotides outside the gene matches: 7. Germline V gene data show CDR1 as SGHNT and CDR2 as YYREEE (reference sequence). CDR3 DNA: TGTGCCAGCAGCTTTCGAACTAGCGGATTCACCGGGGAGCTGTTTTTT. Protein product: CASSFRTSGFTGELFF. The entire variable domain, with the rest obtained from reference TRBV5-4 and TRBJ2-2, is as follows: ETGVTQSPTHLIKTRGQQVTLRCSSQSGHNTVSWYQQALGQGPQFIFQYYREEENGRGNFPPRFSGLQFPNYSSELNVNALELDDSALYLCASSFRTSGFTGELFFGEGSRLTVL.

The rearrangement links TRBV11-3 to TRBJ2-1; 10 nucleotides align to TRBD1. Germline CDR1 is SGHNT and CDR2 is YENEEA. The CDR3 has 17 amino acids. V gave up 0 bases and J gave up 6 bases; unmatched junction bases: 8. The CDR3: CASSLDWRQGARNEQFF. CDR3 sequence (DNA): TGTGCCAGCAGCTTAGATTGGAGACAGGGGGCGCGCAATGAGCAGTTCTTC.

The rearrangement joins TRBV4-1 to TRBJ2-5; D gene unclear. The CDR3 has 13 amino acids. The germline gives CDR1 MGHRA, CDR2 YSYEKL. V was trimmed by 0 bases and J by 9 bases, leaving 11 bases between them. The CDR3 is CASSQDRARAQYF. The CDR3, as DNA: TGCGCCAGCAGCCAAGATCGAGCCCGGGCCCAGTACTTC.

Concerning this clone itself: The same CDR3 can be traced to other DNA sequences in this sample. This chain links TRBV30 with TRBJ1-2; the match to TRBD1 covers 7 bases. This CDR3 comprises 13 residues. Germline V gives CDR1 GTSNPN, CDR2 SVGIG (reference sequence). The V and J ends lost 2 bases and 2 bases, in that order; junction bases with no gene match: 2. This chain's CDR3 is CAWSPTGNYGYTF. The CDR3 nucleotides are TGTGCCTGGAGTCCGACAGGGAACTATGGCTACACCTTC.

The chain has TRBV9 and TRBJ1-1; D remains ambiguous. CDR1 and CDR2 (germline): SGDLS, YYNGEE. V dropped 4 bases and J dropped 1 base, with 11 bases sitting between them. The CDR3 has 14 residues. The CDR3 region has the DNA TGTGCCAGCAGCCCGAGAGGGAGGAACACTGAAGCTTTCTTT. Translated, it gives CASSPRGRNTEAFF.

The chain uses TRBV5-6 and TRBJ1-2; D is uncertain. Germline V gene data show CDR1 as SGHDT and CDR2 as YYEEEE. This CDR3 is 13 amino acids long. V was trimmed by 5 bases and J by 3 bases, leaving 11 bases between them. The CDR3 is CASRLTGDYGYTF. The CDR3 coding sequence is TGTGCCAGCAGATTGACCGGAGACTATGGCTACACCTTC.

This clone came up once. This chain links TRBV19 with TRBJ1-2; D call uncertain. Trimming shortened V by 4 bases and J by 10 bases, and 16 bases separated the two germline ends. Germline CDR1 is LNHDA and CDR2 is SQIVND (reference sequence). The CDR3 length is 13 residues. The CDR3 is CASSTTPSRFYTF. The CDR3 coding sequence is TGTGCCAGTAGTACTACCCCCTCCAGGTTCTACACCTTC. The complete variable domain, with remaining parts taken from reference TRBV19 and TRBJ1-2, reads DGGITQSPKYLFRKEGQNVTLSCEQNLNHDAMYWYRQDPGQGLRLIYYSQIVNDFQKGDIAEGYSVSREKKESFPLTVTSAQKNPTAFYLCASSTTPSRFYTFGSGTRLTVV.

V gene TRBV5-3 combines with J gene TRBJ1-5; D is unresolved. TRBV5-3 is sorted into the ORF group, with uncertain function. V dropped 5 bases and J dropped 1 base, with 16 bases sitting between them. The CDR3 is made up of 16 amino acids. The CDR3 is CARRLGYFWSNQPQHF. CDR3 nucleotides: TGTGCCAGAAGACTTGGTTATTTTTGGAGCAATCAGCCCCAGCATTTT.

The rearrangement uses TRBV4-1 and TRBJ2-7; the match to TRBD2 covers 9 bases. The CDR3 is made up of 16 amino acids. Germline V gene lookup returns CDR1 MGHRA and CDR2 YSYEKL. V lost 0 bases to trimming and J lost 4 bases; unmatched junction nucleotides: 7. CDR3 region: CASSQDKAGGEYEQYF. The CDR3 DNA is TGCGCCAGCAGCCAAGATAAAGCGGGGGGCGAATACGAGCAGTACTTC.

The genes are TRBV30 and TRBJ1-6; D perhaps matches TRBD1 (5 bases). The CDR3 totals 15 residues. Between the trimmed V and J ends, which lost 4 bases and 2 bases, there was a span of 12 bases. The germline V gene encodes CDR1 GTSNPN and CDR2 SVGIG (reference sequence). The CDR3 DNA sequence: TGTGCCTGGACGGTGGGGGGTCCCTATAATTCACCCCTCCACTTT. Encoded protein: CAWTVGGPYNSPLHF.

J is TRBJ2-3 and V is TRBV5-1, with 9 bases identical to TRBD2. Looked up from germline, CDR1 is SGHRS and CDR2 is YFSETQ. V lost 7 bases and J lost 2; bases outside the gene matches: 8. The CDR3 covers 15 residues. This chain's CDR3 is CASGPGLALTDTQYF. The DNA for the CDR3 is TGCGCCAGCGGACCGGGACTAGCACTCACAGATACGCAGTATTTT.

The chain links TRBV5-1 to TRBJ1-1, with D perhaps TRBD1 (6 bases). The germline V and J ends were trimmed by 3 bases and 0 bases, with 9 bases remaining between them. CDR1 and CDR2 (germline): SGHRS, YFSETQ. This CDR3 spans 14 amino acids. CDR3 loop: CASSSGQLNTEAFF. Written as DNA, the CDR3 is TGCGCCAGCAGCTCAGGACAGTTGAACACTGAAGCTTTCTTT. The full variable domain, with the rest looked up from reference TRBV5-1 and TRBJ1-1, is KAGVTQTPRYLIKTRGQQVTLSCSPISGHRSVSWYQQTPGQGLQFLFEYFSETQRNKGNFPGRFSGRQFSNSRSEMNVSTLELGDSALYLCASSSGQLNTEAFFGQGTRLTVV.

V gene TRBV9 combines with J gene TRBJ2-3, with TRBD2 matching over 10 bases. The CDR3 totals 15 residues. Germline CDR1 SGDLS, CDR2 YYNGEE. V shed 2 bases and J 8 bases; nucleotides not matched to a gene: 8. In DNA, the CDR3 is TGTGCCAGCAGCGTCGCTAGCGGGGGCCCGGGTACGCAGTATTTT. It is translated as CASSVASGGPGTQYF.

The V gene is TRBV7-9, the J gene TRBJ1-1, with unresolved D. Trimming took 6 bases from V and 8 from J, leaving 10 bases between them. The CDR3 spans 11 residues. The germline V gene encodes CDR1 SEHNR and CDR2 FQNEAQ (reference sequence). The CDR3 is CASRGVTEAFF. CDR3 nucleotide sequence: TGTGCCAGCAGGGGCGTAACCGAAGCTTTCTTT. The full variable domain, with the rest looked up from reference TRBV7-9 and TRBJ1-1, is DTGVSQNPRHKITKRGQNVTFRCDPISEHNRLYWYRQTLGQGPEFLTYFQNEAQLEKSRLLSDRFSAERPKGSFSTLEIQRTEQGDSAMYLCASRGVTEAFFGQGTRLTVV.

This clone was found a few times. This sequence joins TRBV5-6 and TRBJ2-7, with D perhaps matching TRBD1 (6 bases). Germline assignment: CDR1 SGHDT and CDR2 YYEEEE. The ends were cut back, 4 bases at V and 4 bases at J, with 12 bases in the middle. The CDR3 totals 13 residues. The CDR3 is CASSPGTQYEQYV. The CDR3 DNA reads as TGTGCCAGCAGCCCCGGGACACAGTACGAGCAGTACGTC.

Details on this clone: A junction end diverges from the germline sequence, so it may reflect a read error. This chain connects TRBV24-1 to TRBJ2-5; 10 nucleotides line up with TRBD1. CDR3 length: 16 residues. Germline CDR1 KGHDR, CDR2 SFDVKD. This CDR3 is CATRDSGTGDKETQYF. The CDR3 DNA follows: TGTGCCACCAGGGATTCCGGGACAGGGGATAAGGAGACCCAGTACTTC.

This rearrangement joins TRBV7-7 to TRBJ2-1; 7 bases are a match to TRBD2. Looked up from germline, CDR1 is SSHAT and CDR2 is FNYEAQ (reference sequence). The CDR3 has 16 amino acids. Trimming cost V 0 bases and J 3 bases; bases outside gene matches: 5. The CDR3 spells CASSLAGAGVYNEQFF. The DNA of the CDR3 is TGTGCCAGCAGCTTAGCCGGGGCGGGGGTCTACAATGAGCAGTTCTTC. The full variable domain, its missing parts supplied by reference TRBV7-7 and TRBJ2-1, is GAGVSQSPRYKVTKRGQDVTLRCDPISSHATLYWYQQALGQGPEFLTYFNYEAQPDKSGLPSDRFSAERPEGSISTLTIQRTEQRDSAMYRCASSLAGAGVYNEQFFGPGTRLTVL.

The J gene is TRBJ2-3, the V gene TRBV27, with D unresolved. Germline CDR1 is MNHEY and CDR2 is SMNVEV (reference sequence). Trimming took 8 bases from V and 5 from J, leaving 11 bases between them. The CDR3 is 12 residues long. For the CDR3, the DNA is TGTGCCAGCGGAGAAAGAAGAGATACGCAGTATTTT. It codes for CASGERRDTQYF.

The rearrangement uses TRBV28 and TRBJ1-1; D unclear. Trimming removed 2 bases from V and 4 bases from J, with 20 bases in between. Germline assignment: CDR1 MDHEN and CDR2 SYDVKM. The CDR3 loop spans 17 amino acids. The CDR3 region is CASSLIREGPRGTEAFF. The CDR3 nucleotides read TGTGCCAGCAGTTTAATTAGGGAGGGCCCGCGGGGCACTGAAGCTTTCTTT.

This chain uses TRBV19 with TRBJ1-4; TRBD1 agrees at 9 bases. From germline, CDR1 is LNHDA and CDR2 SQIVND (reference sequence). The length of the CDR3 is 14 residues. J lost 12 bases, V lost 4 bases, and 9 bases had no gene match. The CDR3 coding sequence is TGTGCCAGTAGTACGGACAGGGGACGAAGAGAACTGTTTTTT. Translated, it gives CASSTDRGRRELFF.

The CDR3 coding sequence is TGCGCCAGCAGCTATACAGGGGGCGGCGGGGAGCTGTTTTTT. Its translation is CASSYTGGGGELFF. The chain carries TRBV5-1 and TRBJ2-2; 9 nucleotides agree with TRBD1. The germline CDR1 and CDR2 sequences are SGHRS and YFSETQ. The CDR3 has 14 residues. Trimming took 3 bases from V and 7 from J; bases not matched to a gene: 4.